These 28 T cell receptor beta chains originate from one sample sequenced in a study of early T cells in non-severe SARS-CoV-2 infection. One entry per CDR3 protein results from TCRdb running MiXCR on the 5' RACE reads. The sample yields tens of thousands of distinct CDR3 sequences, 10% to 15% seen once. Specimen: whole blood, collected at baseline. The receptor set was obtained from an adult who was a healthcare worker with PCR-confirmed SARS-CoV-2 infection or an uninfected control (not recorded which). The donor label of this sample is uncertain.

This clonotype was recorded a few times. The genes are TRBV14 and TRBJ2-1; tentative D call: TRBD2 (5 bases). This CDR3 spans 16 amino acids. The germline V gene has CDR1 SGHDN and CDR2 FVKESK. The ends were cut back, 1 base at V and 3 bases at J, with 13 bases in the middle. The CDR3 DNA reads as TGTGCCAGCAGCCAAGCTAGCCAAGCCAACTACAATGAGCAGTTCTTC. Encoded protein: CASSQASQANYNEQFF.

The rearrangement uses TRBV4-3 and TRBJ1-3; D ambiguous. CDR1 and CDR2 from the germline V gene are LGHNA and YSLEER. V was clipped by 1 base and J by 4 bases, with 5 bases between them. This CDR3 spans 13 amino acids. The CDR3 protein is CASSQVGGNTIYF. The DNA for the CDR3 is TGCGCCAGCAGCCAAGTCGGAGGAAACACCATATATTTT.

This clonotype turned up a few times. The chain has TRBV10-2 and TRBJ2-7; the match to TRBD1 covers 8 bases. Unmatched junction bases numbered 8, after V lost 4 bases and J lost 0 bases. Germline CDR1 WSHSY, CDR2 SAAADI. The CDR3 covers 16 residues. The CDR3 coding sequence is TGCGCCAGCAGTGTCTCCCGGGACAGGTACTCCTACGAGCAGTACTTC. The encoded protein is CASSVSRDRYSYEQYF.

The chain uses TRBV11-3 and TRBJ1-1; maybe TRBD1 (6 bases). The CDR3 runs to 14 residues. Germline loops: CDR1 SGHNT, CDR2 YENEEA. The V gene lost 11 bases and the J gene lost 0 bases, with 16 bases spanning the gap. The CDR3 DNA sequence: TGTGCCCTCTTACCTGGACAGCTGAACACTGAAGCTTTCTTT. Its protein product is CALLPGQLNTEAFF.

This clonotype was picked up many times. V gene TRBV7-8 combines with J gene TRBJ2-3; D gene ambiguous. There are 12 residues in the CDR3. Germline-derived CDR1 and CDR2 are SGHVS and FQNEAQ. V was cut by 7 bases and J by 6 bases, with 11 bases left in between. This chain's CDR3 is CASTPSPDTQYF. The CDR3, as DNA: TGTGCCAGCACCCCTTCCCCCGATACGCAGTATTTT.

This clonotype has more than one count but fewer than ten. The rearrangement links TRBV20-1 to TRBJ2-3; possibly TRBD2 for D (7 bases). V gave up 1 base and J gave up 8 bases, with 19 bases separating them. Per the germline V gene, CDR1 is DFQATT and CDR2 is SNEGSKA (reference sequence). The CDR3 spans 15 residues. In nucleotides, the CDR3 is TGCAGTGCTAGAGTACGCGGGGGCCACCGCGTTACGCAGTATTTT. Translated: CSARVRGGHRVTQYF.

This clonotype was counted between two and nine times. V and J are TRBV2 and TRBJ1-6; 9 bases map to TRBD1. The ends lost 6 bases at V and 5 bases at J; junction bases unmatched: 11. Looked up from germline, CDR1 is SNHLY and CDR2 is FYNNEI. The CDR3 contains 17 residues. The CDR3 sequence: CASRSGQGNLNNSPLHF. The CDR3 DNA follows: TGTGCCAGCAGATCGGGACAGGGTAACCTGAATAATTCACCCCTCCACTTT.

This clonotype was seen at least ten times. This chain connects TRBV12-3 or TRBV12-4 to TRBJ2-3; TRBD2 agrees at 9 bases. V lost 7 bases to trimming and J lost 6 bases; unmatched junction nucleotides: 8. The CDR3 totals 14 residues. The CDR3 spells CASTVRGGRDTQYF. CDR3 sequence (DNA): TGTGCCAGCACAGTGCGGGGGGGCCGGGATACGCAGTATTTT.

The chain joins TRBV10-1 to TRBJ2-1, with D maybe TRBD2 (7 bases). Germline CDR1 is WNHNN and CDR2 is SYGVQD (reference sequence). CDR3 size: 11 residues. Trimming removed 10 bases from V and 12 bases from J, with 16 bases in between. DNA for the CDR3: TGCGCCACCCGGGGAGGGGGACCGCAGTTCTTC. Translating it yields CATRGGGPQFF.

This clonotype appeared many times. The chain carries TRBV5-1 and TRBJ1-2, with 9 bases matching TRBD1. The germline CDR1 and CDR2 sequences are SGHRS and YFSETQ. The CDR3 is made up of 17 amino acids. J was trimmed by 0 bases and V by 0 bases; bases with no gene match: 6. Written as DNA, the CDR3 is TGCGCCAGCAGCTTGGAGGCGGGACAGGGAGCTAACTATGGCTACACCTTC. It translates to CASSLEAGQGANYGYTF.

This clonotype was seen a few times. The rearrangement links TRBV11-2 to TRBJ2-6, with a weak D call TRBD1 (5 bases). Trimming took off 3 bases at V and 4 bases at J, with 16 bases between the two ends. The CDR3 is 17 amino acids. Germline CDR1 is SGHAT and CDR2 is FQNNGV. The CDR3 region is CASSFLTDFEGANVLTF. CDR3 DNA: TGTGCCAGCAGCTTTCTGACAGACTTCGAAGGGGCCAACGTCCTGACTTTC.

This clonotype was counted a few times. CDR3 sequence (DNA): TGTGCCAGCAGCTCTCGCGGGAGGGCCGCTGAGACCCAGTACTTC. This encodes CASSSRGRAAETQYF. The genes are TRBV7-6 and TRBJ2-5; 9 bases match TRBD2. The CDR3 has 15 residues. The V and J ends lost 4 bases and 5 bases, in that order; junction bases with no gene match: 8. Looked up from germline, CDR1 is SGHVS and CDR2 is FNYEAQ.

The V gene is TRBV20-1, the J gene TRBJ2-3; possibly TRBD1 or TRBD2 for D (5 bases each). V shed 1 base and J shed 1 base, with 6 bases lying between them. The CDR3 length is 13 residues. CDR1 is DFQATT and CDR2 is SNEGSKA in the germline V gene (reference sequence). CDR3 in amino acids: CSARGGRTDTQYF. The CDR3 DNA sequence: TGCAGTGCTAGAGGGGGACGCACAGATACGCAGTATTTT.

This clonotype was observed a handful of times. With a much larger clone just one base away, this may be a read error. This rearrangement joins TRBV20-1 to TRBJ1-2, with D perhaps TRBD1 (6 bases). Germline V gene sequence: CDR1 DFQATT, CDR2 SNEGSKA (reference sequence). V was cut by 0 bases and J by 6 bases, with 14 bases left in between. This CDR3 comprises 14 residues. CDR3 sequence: CSARDYWGRDGYTF. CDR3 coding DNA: TGCAGTGCTAGAGATTACTGGGGGCGCGATGGCTACACCTTC.

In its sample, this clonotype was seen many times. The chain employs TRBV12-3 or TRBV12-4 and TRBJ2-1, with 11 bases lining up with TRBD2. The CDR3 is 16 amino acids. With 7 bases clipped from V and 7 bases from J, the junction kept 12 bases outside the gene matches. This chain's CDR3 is CASTPGGTSGRNEQFF. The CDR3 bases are TGTGCCAGCACCCCCGGTGGTACTAGCGGGAGAAATGAGCAGTTCTTC.

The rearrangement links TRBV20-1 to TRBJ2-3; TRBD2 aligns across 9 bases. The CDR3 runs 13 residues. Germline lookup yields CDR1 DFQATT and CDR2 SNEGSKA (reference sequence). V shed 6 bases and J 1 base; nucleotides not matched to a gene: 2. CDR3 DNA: TGCAGTGCCCTAGCGGGACGCACAGATACGCAGTATTTT. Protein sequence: CSALAGRTDTQYF.

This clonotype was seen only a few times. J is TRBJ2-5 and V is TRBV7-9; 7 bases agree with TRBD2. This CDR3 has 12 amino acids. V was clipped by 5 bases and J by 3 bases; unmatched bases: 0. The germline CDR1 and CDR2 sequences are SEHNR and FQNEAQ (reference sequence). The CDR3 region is CASSREEETQYF. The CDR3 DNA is TGTGCCAGCAGCCGGGAGGAAGAGACCCAGTACTTC.

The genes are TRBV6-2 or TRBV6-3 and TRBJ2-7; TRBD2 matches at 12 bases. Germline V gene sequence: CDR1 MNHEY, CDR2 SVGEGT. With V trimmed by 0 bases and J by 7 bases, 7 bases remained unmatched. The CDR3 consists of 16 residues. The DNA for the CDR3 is TGTGCCAGCAGTTACTCGAGGACTAGCGGGACGGGGGAGCAGTACTTC. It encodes CASSYSRTSGTGEQYF.

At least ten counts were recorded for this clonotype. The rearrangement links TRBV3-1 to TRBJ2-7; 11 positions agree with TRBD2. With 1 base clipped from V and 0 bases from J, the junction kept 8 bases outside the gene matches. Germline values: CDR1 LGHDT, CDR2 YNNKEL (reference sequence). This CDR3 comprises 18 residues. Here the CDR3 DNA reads TGTGCCAGCAGCCAAGGACATCGACTAGCGGGGTACTCCTACGAGCAGTACTTC. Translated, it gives CASSQGHRLAGYSYEQYF.

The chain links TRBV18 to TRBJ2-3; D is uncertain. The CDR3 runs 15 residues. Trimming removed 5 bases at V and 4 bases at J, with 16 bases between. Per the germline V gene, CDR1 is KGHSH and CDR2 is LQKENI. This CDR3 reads CASSSTLDPSDTQYF. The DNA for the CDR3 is TGTGCCAGCTCATCCACTCTGGACCCCTCAGATACGCAGTATTTT.

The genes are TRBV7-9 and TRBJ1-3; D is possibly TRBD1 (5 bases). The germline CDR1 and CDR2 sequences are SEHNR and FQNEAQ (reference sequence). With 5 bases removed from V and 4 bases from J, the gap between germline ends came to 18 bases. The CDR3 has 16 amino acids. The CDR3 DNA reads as TGTGCCAGCAGCAGTCGCAGGGAGGGGACGGGAAACACCATATATTTT. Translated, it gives CASSSRREGTGNTIYF.

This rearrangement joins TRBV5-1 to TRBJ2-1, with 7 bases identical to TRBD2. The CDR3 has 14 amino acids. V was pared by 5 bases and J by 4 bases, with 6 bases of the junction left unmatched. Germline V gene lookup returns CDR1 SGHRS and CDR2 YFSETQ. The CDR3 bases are TGCGCCAGCAGTGGCGGGAGTCAGTACAATGAGCAGTTCTTC. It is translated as CASSGGSQYNEQFF.

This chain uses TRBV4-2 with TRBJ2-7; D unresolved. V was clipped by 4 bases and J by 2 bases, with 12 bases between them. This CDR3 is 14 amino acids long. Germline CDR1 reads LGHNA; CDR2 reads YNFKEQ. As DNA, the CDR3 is TGTGCCAGCAGCCCCCGGGCCCCAACCTACGAGCAGTACTTC. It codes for CASSPRAPTYEQYF.

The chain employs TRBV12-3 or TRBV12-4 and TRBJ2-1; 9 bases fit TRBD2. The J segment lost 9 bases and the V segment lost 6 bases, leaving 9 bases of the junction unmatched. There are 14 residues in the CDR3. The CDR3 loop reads CASSPGLASGEQFF. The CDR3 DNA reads TGTGCCAGCAGCCCTGGACTAGCGTCGGGTGAGCAGTTCTTC.

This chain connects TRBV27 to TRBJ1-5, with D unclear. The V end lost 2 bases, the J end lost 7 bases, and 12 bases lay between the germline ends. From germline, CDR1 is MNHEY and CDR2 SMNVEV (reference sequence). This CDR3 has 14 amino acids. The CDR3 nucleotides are TGTGCCAGCAGTTTACTTAAGTCCGGACAGCCCCAGCATTTT. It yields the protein CASSLLKSGQPQHF.

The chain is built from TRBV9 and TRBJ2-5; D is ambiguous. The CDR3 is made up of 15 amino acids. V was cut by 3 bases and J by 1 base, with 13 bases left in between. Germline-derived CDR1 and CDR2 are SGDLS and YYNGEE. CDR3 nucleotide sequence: TGTGCCAGCAGCGAGGCCCCGTTAGGCCAAGAGACCCAGTACTTC. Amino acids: CASSEAPLGQETQYF.

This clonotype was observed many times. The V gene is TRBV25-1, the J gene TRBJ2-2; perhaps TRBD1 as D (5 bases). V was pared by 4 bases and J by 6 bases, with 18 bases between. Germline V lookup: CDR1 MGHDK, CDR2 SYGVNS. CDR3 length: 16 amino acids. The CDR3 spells CASSAGLGQLAGELFF. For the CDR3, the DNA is TGTGCCAGCAGTGCAGGCCTGGGGCAGCTGGCCGGGGAGCTGTTTTTT.

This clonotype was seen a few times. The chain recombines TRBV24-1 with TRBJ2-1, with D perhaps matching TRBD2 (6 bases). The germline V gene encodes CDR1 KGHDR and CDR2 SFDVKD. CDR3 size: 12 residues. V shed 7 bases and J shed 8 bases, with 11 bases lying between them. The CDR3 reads CATRGWRDEQFF. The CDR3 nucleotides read TGTGCCACCAGGGGGTGGAGGGATGAGCAGTTCTTC.